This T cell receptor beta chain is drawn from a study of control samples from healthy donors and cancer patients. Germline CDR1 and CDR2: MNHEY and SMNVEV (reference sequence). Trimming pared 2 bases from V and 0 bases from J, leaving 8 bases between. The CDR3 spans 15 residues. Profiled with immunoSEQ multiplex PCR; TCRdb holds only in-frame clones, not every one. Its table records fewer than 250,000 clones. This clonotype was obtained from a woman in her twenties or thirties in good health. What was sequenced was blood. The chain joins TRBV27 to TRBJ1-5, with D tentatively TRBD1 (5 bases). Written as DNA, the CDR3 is TGTGCCAGCAGTTTAGGGGCATATAGCAATCAGCCCCAGCATTTT. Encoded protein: CASSLGAYSNQPQHF.